These 16 T cell receptor beta chains were sequenced from one sample in a study of CD8+CD57+ T cells in acquired aplastic anemia. Both TCR beta VDJ combination and CDR3 sequence profiling were carried out. Genomic DNA was the template for this profiling. TCRdb re-analysed the reads in MiXCR, keeping a single row per CDR3 protein. Of tens of thousands of distinct CDR3 sequences listed, almost 55% were seen once; the top ten hold around 8.3%. The sequencing input was sorted CD4+, CD8+, or CD8+CD57+ T cells (not recorded which) from PBMCs. All receptors come from a human donor in good health, serving as a control.

The chain uses TRBV7-2 and TRBJ2-5; D possibly uses TRBD1 or TRBD2 (5 bases each). This CDR3 comprises 16 residues. Trimming left V 2 bases short and J 1 base short, with 14 bases between. Per the germline V gene, CDR1 is SGHTA and CDR2 is FQGNSA. This chain's CDR3 is CASSLSPGTVQETQYF. For the CDR3, the DNA is TGTGCCAGCAGCTTATCTCCTGGGACCGTCCAAGAGACCCAGTACTTC.

The chain is built from TRBV6-1 and TRBJ2-3, with TRBD2 matching over 8 bases. Germline V lookup: CDR1 MNHNS, CDR2 SASEGT. The CDR3 loop spans 16 amino acids. The junction had 3 bases not matched to a gene; V was cut back by 1 base and J by 0 bases. DNA for the CDR3: TGTGCCAGCAGTGAAGGCACTAGCGGAAGCACAGATACGCAGTATTTT. Its protein is CASSEGTSGSTDTQYF.

This chain uses TRBV3-1 with TRBJ1-1; D might be TRBD1 (6 bases). The CDR3 covers 14 residues. Germline values: CDR1 LGHDT, CDR2 YNNKEL (reference sequence). V lost 3 bases and J 0 bases, leaving 8 bases between the germline ends. The CDR3 DNA reads as TGTGCCAGCAGCCAGGGGGCCATGAACACTGAAGCTTTCTTT. This encodes CASSQGAMNTEAFF.

In its sample, this clonotype was seen many times. A much larger clone lies a single base off, so this may be a read error. This rearrangement joins TRBV7-9 to TRBJ2-7, with 7 bases aligning to TRBD2. The CDR3 runs 15 residues. From germline, CDR1 is SEHNR and CDR2 FQNEAQ (reference sequence). The CDR3 reads CASSLDQGGSYEQHF. The CDR3 nucleotides are TGTGCCAGCAGCTTAGATCAGGGCGGGAGCTACGAGCAGCACTTC.

This clonotype is a singleton in its sample. The J gene is TRBJ2-7, the V gene TRBV13, with 11 bases aligning to TRBD1. Germline CDR1 is PRHDT and CDR2 is FYEKMQ (reference sequence). Unmatched junction bases numbered 6, after V lost 5 bases and J lost 0 bases. The length of the CDR3 is 16 residues. The CDR3 DNA reads as TGTGCCAGCAGCGAGGGACAGGGGGTGGGCTCCTACGAGCAGTACTTC. Translated: CASSEGQGVGSYEQYF.

The V call is TRBV11-3, the J call TRBJ1-1; D not certain. This CDR3 comprises 13 residues. CDR1 and CDR2 (germline): SGHNT, YENEEA. The V end was cut by 4 bases, the J end by 3 bases, with 9 bases between. The CDR3 here is CASSSGRDTEAFF. The CDR3 DNA is TGTGCCAGCAGCTCTGGGAGGGACACTGAAGCTTTCTTT. The whole variable domain, remainder taken from reference TRBV11-3 and TRBJ1-1, is EAGVVQSPRYKIIEKKQPVAFWCNPISGHNTLYWYLQNLGQGPELLIRYENEEAVDDSQLPKDRFSAERLKGVDSTLKIQPAELGDSAVYLCASSSGRDTEAFFGQGTRLTVV.

This clonotype was picked up many times. This chain connects TRBV7-9 to TRBJ2-7; D is uncertain. Trimming removed 2 bases from V and 0 bases from J, with 14 bases in between. Germline V lookup: CDR1 SEHNR, CDR2 FQNEAQ (reference sequence). The CDR3 sequence is 16 residues long. CDR3 in DNA: TGTGCCAGCAGCTTAATCGGCGAACGGTCCTCCTACGAGCAGTACTTC. Its translation is CASSLIGERSSYEQYF.

The chain has TRBV4-2 and TRBJ2-7; D not certain. Trimming cost V 1 base and J 7 bases, with 11 bases left between them. The CDR3 runs to 13 residues. Germline V CDR1 and CDR2: LGHNA, YNFKEQ. The CDR3 DNA reads TGTGCCAGCAGCCAAGGACAAGGGTTAGAGCAGTACTTC. Translation gives CASSQGQGLEQYF.

This clonotype was counted at least ten times. The V call is TRBV2, the J call TRBJ1-1, with D uncertain. This CDR3 has 10 residues. V gave up 4 bases and J gave up 5 bases, with 2 bases separating them. Germline V gene data show CDR1 as SNHLY and CDR2 as FYNNEI. The CDR3 sequence: CASSGTEAFF. The CDR3 DNA is TGTGCCAGCAGTGGTACTGAAGCTTTCTTT.

This chain joins TRBV9 and TRBJ1-2, with TRBD1 as a possible D gene (6 bases). The CDR3 runs to 16 residues. Germline CDR1 and CDR2: SGDLS and YYNGEE. With 3 bases removed from V and 2 bases from J, the gap between germline ends came to 17 bases. DNA for the CDR3: TGTGCCAGCAGCGGGCGGACGGGGGCAGAAAACTATGGCTACACCTTC. Protein sequence: CASSGRTGAENYGYTF.

J is TRBJ1-1 and V is TRBV10-3, with 8 bases matching TRBD1. Losses at the gene ends were 10 bases for V and 2 bases for J; bases not matched to a gene: 15. Germline assignment: CDR1 ENHRY and CDR2 SYGVKD. This CDR3 has 16 amino acids. The CDR3 spells CATETGASSGNTEAFF. CDR3 in DNA: TGTGCCACCGAGACAGGGGCGTCCTCTGGAAACACTGAAGCTTTCTTT.

This clonotype was observed at least ten times. The chain joins TRBV24-1 to TRBJ2-5; D call uncertain. The CDR3 is 13 residues long. CDR1 is KGHDR and CDR2 is SFDVKD in the germline V gene. Trimming left V 5 bases short and J 5 bases short, with 11 bases between. This chain's CDR3 is CATSGLLEETQYF. CDR3 DNA sequence: TGTGCCACCAGTGGTCTCCTCGAGGAGACCCAGTACTTC.

The chain combines TRBV15 with TRBJ2-1, with a possible D match to TRBD1 (5 bases). This CDR3 contains 13 residues. Germline-derived CDR1 and CDR2 are LNHNV and YYDKDF (reference sequence). The ends were cut back, 3 bases at V and 3 bases at J, with 6 bases in the middle. The DNA for the CDR3 is TGTGCCACCAGCAGTAGGGGCTACAATGAGCAGTTCTTC. Its translation: CATSSRGYNEQFF. Complete variable domain (other parts from reference TRBV15 and TRBJ2-1): DAMVIQNPRYQVTQFGKPVTLSCSQTLNHNVMYWYQQKSSQAPKLLFHYYDKDFNNEADTPDNFQSRRPNTSFCFLDIRSPGLGDTAMYLCATSSRGYNEQFFGPGTRLTVL.

As DNA, the CDR3 is TGTGCCAGCAGCTTGCAGCGGGGAGGCACAGATACGCAGTATTTT. Its protein is CASSLQRGGTDTQYF. The chain recombines TRBV11-2 with TRBJ2-3; 7 bases fit TRBD2. The ends lost 3 bases at V and 1 base at J; junction bases unmatched: 4. Germline assignment: CDR1 SGHAT and CDR2 FQNNGV. The CDR3 totals 15 residues.

With regard to this clonotype: An end of the junction does not agree with germline; a read error may underlie this. V and J are TRBV7-9 and TRBJ2-1; D is ambiguous. The CDR3 consists of 11 residues. Germline CDR1 reads SEHNR; CDR2 reads FQNEAQ (reference sequence). This CDR3 is CASSLIDEQSF. The CDR3 DNA sequence: TGTGCCAGCAGCTTGATTGATGAGCAGTCCTTC. Using reference TRBV7-9 and TRBJ2-1 for the parts outside the CDR3, the full variable domain is DTGVSQNPRHKITKRGQNVTFRCDPISEHNRLYWYRQTLGQGPEFLTYFQNEAQLEKSRLLSDRFSAERPKGSFSTLEIQRTEQGDSAMYLCASSLIDEQSFGPGTRLTVL.

In this sample, this clonotype turned up many times. The chain joins TRBV27 to TRBJ1-5, with unresolved D. The CDR3 extends over 14 amino acids. Germline V lookup: CDR1 MNHEY, CDR2 SMNVEV (reference sequence). Trimming left V 1 base short and J 2 bases short, with 6 bases between. CDR3 nucleotide sequence: TGTGCCAGCAGTTTATTTGGAGGCAATCAGCCCCAGCATTTT. It encodes CASSLFGGNQPQHF.